Shown below are 32 T cell receptor beta chains from a single sample sequenced in a study of beta chain features in type 1 diabetes. Expressed TCRB transcripts were sequenced because the isolated RNA had all been reverse transcribed beforehand. TCRdb's table, derived via immunoSEQ multiplex PCR, lists solely in-frame clones and lacks some. The sample has some 410,000 clones, approximately 15% seen once. The sequenced sample was naive CD4+ T cells from blood. Every receptor here comes from a man younger than 40 in good health.

The rearrangement links TRBV6-5 to TRBJ2-7; D might be TRBD2 (6 bases). Germline CDR1 is MNHEY and CDR2 is SVGAGI. This CDR3 has 14 residues. V was trimmed by 6 bases and J by 3 bases, leaving 15 bases between them. CDR3 sequence: CASRKDYGNYEQYF. The CDR3 DNA reads TGTGCCAGCAGAAAGGACTACGGTAACTACGAGCAGTACTTC.

This clone was detected a few times. The chain joins TRBV5-1 to TRBJ1-2; D uncertain. The CDR3 is 14 residues long. The ends were cut back, 2 bases at V and 1 base at J, with 9 bases in the middle. From germline, CDR1 is SGHRS and CDR2 YFSETQ. The CDR3 sequence is CASSLVPVNYGYTF. The DNA of the CDR3 is TGCGCCAGCAGCTTAGTTCCAGTTAACTATGGCTACACCTTC.

This clone was seen only a few times. The DNA of the CDR3 is TGTGCCAGCAGTTTCCAGACATCGTTCAATGAGCAGTTCTTC. Translating it yields CASSFQTSFNEQFF. The chain links TRBV27 to TRBJ2-1; no definite D call. Germline CDR1 MNHEY, CDR2 SMNVEV (reference sequence). This CDR3 has 14 amino acids. V lost 3 bases and J 6 bases, leaving 12 bases between the germline ends.

The chain recombines TRBV4-1 with TRBJ1-4, with 8 positions matching TRBD1. The CDR3 has 15 residues. With 6 bases clipped from V and 5 bases from J, the junction kept 8 bases outside the gene matches. CDR1 is MGHRA and CDR2 is YSYEKL in the germline V gene. In DNA, the CDR3 is TGCGCCAGCAGACCGACAGGGGCTCGAAATGAAAAACTGTTTTTT. This encodes CASRPTGARNEKLFF.

There are a few counts of this clone. The V call is TRBV2, the J call TRBJ1-1; D not resolved. The CDR3 loop spans 13 amino acids. Trimming pared 6 bases from V and 6 bases from J, leaving 14 bases between. Per germline, CDR1 SNHLY and CDR2 FYNNEI. The CDR3 nucleotides read TGTGCCAGCAGGCTGGGTACTGGCGCTGAAGCTTTCTTT. As protein: CASRLGTGAEAFF.

This clone showed up just a few times. The genes are TRBV4-2 and TRBJ2-1, with D hard to call. The CDR3 totals 16 residues. The V and J ends lost 4 bases and 2 bases respectively, with 15 bases between them. Germline assignment: CDR1 LGHNA and CDR2 YNFKEQ. CDR3 loop: CASSRHPRTTYNEQFF. The CDR3 region has the DNA TGTGCCAGCAGCCGCCACCCCAGGACCACCTACAATGAGCAGTTCTTC.

About this clone itself: The junction differs from germline at one of its ends, possibly a read error. The chain combines TRBV6-5 with TRBJ2-3; 7 bases fit TRBD2. The CDR3 spans 14 residues. The germline gives CDR1 MNHEY, CDR2 SVGAGI. CDR3 amino acids: CASSILTSRDTQYF. In DNA form, the CDR3 reads TGTGCCAGCAGTATCCTGACTAGCAGAGATACGCAGTATTTT.

This clone has only a few counts. V is TRBV29-1 and J is TRBJ1-1; D gene ambiguous. Trimming shortened V by 4 bases and J by 5 bases, and 14 bases separated the two germline ends. Germline V gene sequence: CDR1 SQVTM, CDR2 ANQGSEA. The CDR3 has 13 residues. CDR3: CSVVRGPGTEAFF. The CDR3 DNA follows: TGCAGCGTTGTGCGGGGTCCGGGAACTGAAGCTTTCTTT. The variable domain in full, with the rest retrieved from reference TRBV29-1 and TRBJ1-1, is SAVISQKPSRDICQRGTSLTIQCQVDSQVTMMFWYRQQPGQSLTLIATANQGSEATYESGFVIDKFPISRPNLTFSTLTVSNMSPEDSSIYLCSVVRGPGTEAFFGQGTRLTVV.

The V call is TRBV7-9, the J call TRBJ1-1, with D unclear. The CDR3 totals 14 residues. Trimming removed 4 bases from V and 4 bases from J, with 13 bases in between. Germline assignment: CDR1 SEHNR and CDR2 FQNEAQ (reference sequence). The CDR3 DNA reads as TGTGCCAGCAGCTCCCGTCCAGTGGGCACTGAAGCTTTCTTT. Translating it yields CASSSRPVGTEAFF.

There are a few counts of this clone. This rearrangement joins TRBV7-9 to TRBJ1-4; 8 bases line up with TRBD1. Losses at the gene ends were 1 base for V and 7 bases for J; bases not matched to a gene: 5. The germline V gene has CDR1 SEHNR and CDR2 FQNEAQ (reference sequence). The CDR3 length is 15 residues. The CDR3 protein is CASSLGGQGPEKLFF. In DNA form, the CDR3 reads TGTGCCAGCAGCTTAGGAGGACAGGGCCCTGAAAAACTGTTTTTT. Complete variable domain (other parts from reference TRBV7-9 and TRBJ1-4): DTGVSQNPRHKITKRGQNVTFRCDPISEHNRLYWYRQTLGQGPEFLTYFQNEAQLEKSRLLSDRFSAERPKGSFSTLEIQRTEQGDSAMYLCASSLGGQGPEKLFFGSGTQLSVL.

The genes are TRBV9 and TRBJ2-3, with no clear D. Germline assignment: CDR1 SGDLS and CDR2 YYNGEE. Trimming took off 2 bases at V and 1 base at J, with 8 bases between the two ends. This CDR3 has 14 amino acids. The CDR3: CASSVLQGTDTQYF. The CDR3 bases are TGTGCCAGCAGCGTCCTACAAGGCACAGATACGCAGTATTTT.

The chain combines TRBV7-9 with TRBJ1-1; TRBD1 is a possible D gene (5 bases). V lost 1 base and J lost 4, with 10 bases in between. Per the germline V gene, CDR1 is SEHNR and CDR2 is FQNEAQ (reference sequence). This CDR3 contains 14 residues. CDR3 sequence: CASSLGRDGTEAFF. DNA for the CDR3: TGTGCCAGCAGCTTAGGCAGGGACGGCACTGAAGCTTTCTTT.

V usage is TRBV18 and J usage is TRBJ2-3; D remains unclear. This CDR3 comprises 15 residues. Germline CDR1 and CDR2: KGHSH and LQKENI. The germline V and J ends were trimmed by 3 bases and 0 bases, with 10 bases remaining between them. CDR3 nucleotides: TGTGCCAGCTCACCGATCATGCGTAGCACAGATACGCAGTATTTT. It encodes CASSPIMRSTDTQYF. The complete variable domain, with remaining parts taken from reference TRBV18 and TRBJ2-3, reads NAGVMQNPRHLVRRRGQEARLRCSPMKGHSHVYWYRQLPEEGLKFMVYLQKENIIDESGMPKERFSAEFPKEGPSILRIQQVVRGDSAAYFCASSPIMRSTDTQYFGPGTRLTVL.

This chain uses TRBV6-1 with TRBJ2-3; no clear D. CDR1 MNHNS and CDR2 SASEGT come from the germline V gene. The CDR3 loop spans 13 amino acids. V lost 6 bases and J 5 bases, leaving 12 bases between the germline ends. The CDR3 is CASRTDLRDTQYF. CDR3 in DNA: TGTGCCAGCAGGACGGACCTCAGAGATACGCAGTATTTT.

This clone came up a few times. The chain is built from TRBV5-4 and TRBJ2-1; 8 nucleotides line up with TRBD2. CDR3 length: 15 residues. The trim removed 4 bases at V and 14 bases at J, leaving 17 bases unmatched. CDR1 is SGHNT and CDR2 is YYREEE in the germline V gene (reference sequence). CDR3 sequence: CASSPREVTFGEEFF. Written as DNA, the CDR3 is TGTGCCAGCAGCCCGCGGGAGGTCACGTTTGGCGAGGAGTTCTTC.

The rearrangement joins TRBV7-8 to TRBJ2-5, with D uncertain. V lost 5 bases to trimming and J lost 1 base, with 11 bases between them. The germline CDR1 and CDR2 sequences are SGHVS and FQNEAQ. The CDR3 extends over 14 amino acids. The CDR3 DNA sequence: TGTGCCAGCAGCCCCCCCCCGTTCCAAGAGACCCAGTACTTC. Translated: CASSPPPFQETQYF.

The chain employs TRBV7-2 and TRBJ2-7, with D perhaps TRBD1 (6 bases). Trimming removed 4 bases at V and 3 bases at J, with 13 bases between. The CDR3 contains 14 residues. Per germline, CDR1 SGHTA and CDR2 FQGNSA. The CDR3 region is CASSSRDKDYEQYF. The CDR3 coding sequence is TGTGCCAGCAGCTCCCGGGACAAAGACTACGAGCAGTACTTC.

V gene TRBV7-2 combines with J gene TRBJ2-7, with D hard to call. The germline CDR1 and CDR2 sequences are SGHTA and FQGNSA. The CDR3 loop spans 12 amino acids. V lost 7 bases, J lost 2 bases, and 9 bases lay in between. The CDR3 DNA sequence: TGTGCCAGCATGCGAGGTACCTACGAGCAGTACTTC. As protein: CASMRGTYEQYF.

The sample holds one count of this clone. V gene TRBV4-3 combines with J gene TRBJ2-7, with D perhaps matching TRBD1 or TRBD2 (5 bases each). Germline CDR1 reads LGHNA; CDR2 reads YSLEER. The CDR3 sequence is 13 residues long. The V end lost 3 bases, the J end lost 3 bases, and 9 bases lay between the germline ends. In DNA, the CDR3 is TGCGCCAGCAGCCAGGGACGGGACTACGAGCAGTACTTC. This sequence encodes CASSQGRDYEQYF.

This clone was counted a few times. The chain couples TRBV2 to TRBJ2-2; 13 positions agree with TRBD2. With V trimmed by 6 bases and J by 6 bases, 4 bases remained unmatched. CDR1 SNHLY and CDR2 FYNNEI come from the germline V gene. This CDR3 is built from 15 residues. The CDR3 DNA sequence: TGTGCCAGCAGGGGACTAGCGGGGCCTTCCGGGGAGCTGTTTTTT. Its protein is CASRGLAGPSGELFF. The variable domain in full, completed from reference TRBV2 and TRBJ2-2, reads EPEVTQTPSHQVTQMGQEVILRCVPISNHLYFYWYRQILGQKVEFLVSFYNNEISEKSEIFDDQFSVERPDGSNFTLKIRSTKLEDSAMYFCASRGLAGPSGELFFGEGSRLTVL.

The chain recombines TRBV5-1 with TRBJ1-6; TRBD1 agrees at 8 bases. The ends lost 4 bases at V and 14 bases at J; junction bases unmatched: 8. Germline V CDR1 and CDR2: SGHRS, YFSETQ. The CDR3 sequence is 13 residues long. CDR3 residues: CASSTDRGMALHF. DNA for the CDR3: TGCGCCAGCAGCACTGACAGGGGAATGGCCCTCCACTTT.

V and J are TRBV10-3 and TRBJ1-2; D gene ambiguous. Germline-derived CDR1 and CDR2 are ENHRY and SYGVKD. Trimming removed 2 bases from V and 7 bases from J, with 11 bases in between. The CDR3 is 13 amino acids. CDR3 sequence reads: CAISETPAVGYTF. Written as DNA, the CDR3 is TGTGCCATCAGTGAGACGCCAGCGGTTGGCTACACCTTC.

This clone has only a few counts. V and J are TRBV6-5 and TRBJ2-3; D uncertain. Germline lookup yields CDR1 MNHEY and CDR2 SVGAGI. The CDR3 sequence is 11 residues long. Trimming pared 8 bases from V and 7 bases from J, leaving 10 bases between. CDR3 DNA: TGTGCCAGCGAAGACGTATATACGCAGTATTTT. Protein: CASEDVYTQYF.

The chain is built from TRBV2 and TRBJ1-4; 8 bases fit TRBD1. The length of the CDR3 is 15 residues. Germline CDR1 is SNHLY and CDR2 is FYNNEI. V lost 8 bases to trimming and J lost 4 bases; unmatched junction nucleotides: 9. This CDR3 is CASSILGQDNEKLFF. The CDR3, as DNA: TGTGCCAGCTCGATCCTGGGACAGGATAATGAAAAACTGTTTTTT.

The chain links TRBV11-2 to TRBJ2-2; D ambiguous. CDR1 is SGHAT and CDR2 is FQNNGV in the germline V gene. The CDR3 has 16 residues. The germline V and J ends were trimmed by 5 bases and 2 bases, with 15 bases remaining between them. The CDR3 protein is CASSSSAPTNTGELFF. The CDR3 DNA sequence: TGTGCCAGCAGCAGCTCGGCCCCAACTAACACCGGGGAGCTGTTTTTT.

In this sample, this clone turned up a few times. The CDR3 loop reads CASSSRWGGSYYNEQFF. As DNA, the CDR3 is TGTGCCAGCAGCTCACGCTGGGGCGGGAGTTACTACAATGAGCAGTTCTTC. The chain recombines TRBV7-2 with TRBJ2-1; 7 bases agree with TRBD2. From germline, CDR1 is SGHTA and CDR2 FQGNSA. The CDR3 spans 17 residues. J lost 3 bases, V lost 4 bases, and 12 bases had no gene match.

This clone has a handful of counts. The chain combines TRBV6-1 with TRBJ2-5; D call uncertain. The CDR3 length is 12 residues. Germline V gene sequence: CDR1 MNHNS, CDR2 SASEGT. The ends were cut back, 5 bases at V and 5 bases at J, with 9 bases in the middle. The CDR3 loop reads CASSIHAETQYF. The CDR3 nucleotides read TGTGCCAGCAGTATCCATGCGGAGACCCAGTACTTC.

This clone was recorded a few times. The V gene is TRBV4-3, the J gene TRBJ2-3; 10 bases line up with TRBD2. V shed 6 bases, J shed 2 bases, and the junction held 8 bases outside the gene matches. The CDR3 is made up of 16 amino acids. From germline, CDR1 is LGHNA and CDR2 YSLEER. DNA for the CDR3: TGCGCCAGCAGTTACGGACTAGCGGATTACACAGATACGCAGTATTTT. This translates into CASSYGLADYTDTQYF.

J is TRBJ2-3 and V is TRBV4-2, with 10 nucleotides matching TRBD1. The CDR3 has 14 residues. J was trimmed by 5 bases and V by 4 bases; bases with no gene match: 3. Germline V CDR1 and CDR2: LGHNA, YNFKEQ. DNA of the CDR3: TGTGCCAGCAGCCCCGGACAGGGGGGAGATACGCAGTATTTT. The encoded protein is CASSPGQGGDTQYF.

This chain uses TRBV5-1 with TRBJ2-3; possible D gene TRBD2, 5 bases. Trimming removed 2 bases at V and 3 bases at J, with 16 bases between. Germline CDR1 SGHRS, CDR2 YFSETQ. The CDR3 is made up of 16 amino acids. Here the CDR3 DNA reads TGCGCCAGCAGCTTCCTACGAGCGAGGACTACAGATACGCAGTATTTT. Translating gives CASSFLRARTTDTQYF.

Only a few counts were recorded for this clone. The J gene is TRBJ1-2, the V gene TRBV7-9; D is undetermined. Looked up from germline, CDR1 is SEHNR and CDR2 is FQNEAQ (reference sequence). V was clipped by 5 bases and J by 11 bases, with 12 bases between them. The CDR3 totals 11 residues. The CDR3, as DNA: TGTGCCAGCAGCCCGGACCGTAGATACACCTTC. Translation: CASSPDRRYTF.

This chain links TRBV9 with TRBJ2-5; D is perhaps TRBD2 (5 bases). The CDR3 has 15 residues. The V gene's germline CDR1 is SGDLS and CDR2 YYNGEE. V lost 0 bases, J lost 2 bases, and 11 bases lay in between. DNA for the CDR3: TGTGCCAGCAGCGTAGGAGTAGCGAGACAAGAGACCCAGTACTTC. This translates into CASSVGVARQETQYF.